This TCR beta chain was identified during a study of graft-versus-host responses after intestinal transplantation. About the research overall: Multivisceral, liver-intestinal, or isolated intestinal grafts went to recipients. After anti-thymocyte globulin induction, recipients took tacrolimus and steroids for approximately three years.

Libraries were prepared by immunoSEQ multiplex PCR; TCRdb keeps only in-frame clonotypes and omits some of them. The profile shows over 65,000 clones, approximately 90% of them singletons. The study's findings and limits: Detection of GvH clones occurred in recipient marrow, and some had their first appearance in ileum or blood.

There are 15 residues in the CDR3. Trimming removed 4 bases from V and 0 bases from J, with 13 bases in between. Germline CDR1 reads SGHNT; CDR2 reads YYREEE (reference sequence). Of note for this clone: Its antigen is unknown.

The source of this sequence is a human donor who was the organ donor for an intestinal transplant. The chain is built from TRBV5-4 and TRBJ2-5; TRBD1 or TRBD2 may be the D gene (5 bases each). This specimen was unstimulated CD8+ T cells sorted from spleen or lymph node cells, taken before transplant. The CDR3 region has the DNA TGTGCCAGCAGCGCCCTTCTGGGGGACCAAGAGACCCAGTACTTC. As protein: CASSALLGDQETQYF.